Sequencing of this T cell receptor (beta chain) was carried out in a study of cytomegalovirus exposure and HLA in healthy donors. Findings and limits, study-wide: It was reported in a later analysis that an Asian-associated ancestry cluster showed fewer N-insertions than the 666-donor mean. Presence/absence results assume similar sequencing depth per donor, which may not hold. In a later analysis, TCR beta V- and J-gene trimming was associated with a missense DCLRE1C variant.

In the PCR, 60 Vbeta and 13 Jbeta primers were used. The protocol was immunoSEQ multiplex PCR, while the TCRdb copy is restricted to in-frame clones and leaves out a portion. This sample's clone table lists 35,000 to 45,000 clones. Concerning this clone itself: Its antigen remains unknown.

The sequence was collected from a male donor in good health and CMV-seronegative. The sample comprised PBMCs.

CDR3 sequence (DNA): TGTGCCAGCATTCACCAGCGGGGCCCCTACAATGAGCAGTTCTTC. Its protein is CASIHQRGPYNEQFF. The chain carries TRBV2 and TRBJ2-1, with 7 bases aligning to TRBD2. After removal of 7 bases from V and 2 bases from J, the junction contained 8 bases not matched to a gene. The length of the CDR3 is 15 residues. Germline-derived CDR1 and CDR2 are SNHLY and FYNNEI.